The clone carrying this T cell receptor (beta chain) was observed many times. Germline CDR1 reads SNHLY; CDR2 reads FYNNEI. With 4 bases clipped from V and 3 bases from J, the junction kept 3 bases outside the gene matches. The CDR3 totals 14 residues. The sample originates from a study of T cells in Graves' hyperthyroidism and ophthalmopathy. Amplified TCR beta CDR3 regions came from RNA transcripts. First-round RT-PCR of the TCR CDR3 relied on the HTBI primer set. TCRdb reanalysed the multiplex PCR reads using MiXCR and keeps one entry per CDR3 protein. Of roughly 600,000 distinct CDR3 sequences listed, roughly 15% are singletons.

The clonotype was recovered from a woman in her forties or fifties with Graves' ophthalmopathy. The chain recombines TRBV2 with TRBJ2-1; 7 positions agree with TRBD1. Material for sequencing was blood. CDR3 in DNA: TGTGCCAGCAGTGTAGGGACAGACTACAATGAGCAGTTCTTC. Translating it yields CASSVGTDYNEQFF.